The clone carrying this T cell receptor (beta chain) was detected many times. Its cognate antigen is unknown. The time point is: newly diagnosed GD, antithyroid drugs for less than 3 months. The TCR library was made from RNA that had been extracted from PBMCs in TRIzol. The data were taken from a study of regulatory T cells in long-lasting Graves disease. Study-wide results and caveats: Persistent Graves' patients showed a TCR diversity that was lower than that of newly diagnosed ones.

The V and J ends lost 5 bases and 12 bases, in that order; junction bases with no gene match: 6. The germline V gene has CDR1 SGHAT and CDR2 FQNNGV. The CDR3 extends over 12 amino acids. To make TCR beta libraries, researchers used iRepertoire HTBI primers and Arm-PCR of CDR3 regions. Using its own MiXCR run on the multiplex PCR reads, TCRdb lists one record per CDR3 protein. The sample contains fewer than 650,000 distinct CDR3 sequences, roughly 15% of which appear only once. The data also belong to a second study, concerning T cells in Graves' hyperthyroidism and ophthalmopathy.

J is TRBJ2-1 and V is TRBV11-2; 8 bases fit TRBD1. The source material was peripheral blood mononuclear cells (PBMCs), sampled at new diagnosis, from a patient treated with antithyroid drugs. This clonotype was obtained from a woman younger than 45 with Graves disease. CDR3 bases: TGTGCCAGCAGCCCGGGACAGGATGGGCAGTTCTTC. Its protein product is CASSPGQDGQFF. Full variable domain (outside the CDR3, taken from reference TRBV11-2 and TRBJ2-1): EAGVAQSPRYKIIEKRQSVAFWCNPISGHATLYWYQQILGQGPKLLIQFQNNGVVDDSQLPKDRFSAERLKGVDSTLKIQPAKLEDSAVYLCASSPGQDGQFFGPGTRLTVL.